The rows below give T cell receptor beta chains drawn from one sample of a study of CD8 T cells in ankylosing spondylitis. TCRdb itself ran the 5' RACE reads through MiXCR, one entry per CDR3 protein. The profile shows 300,000 to 400,000 distinct CDR3 sequences, more than 20% of them singletons. What was sequenced was blood, either unsorted or a sorted T cell fraction (not recorded which). The receptor source for this set is a male donor with ankylosing spondylitis or in good health (not recorded which). CDR3s leave out the opening cysteine and the closing phenylalanine or tryptophan. Clone size is given for some rows only: seen once, a few or many times, or a class if the clone is expanded.

>few|TRBV5-1
ASSFGLAGNNEQF
>NA|TRBV4-1
ASSHMTAYEQY
>NA|TRBV10-3
AIQGDKASRNTGELF
>many|TRBV12-3/TRBV12-4
ASTGLAEDTQY
>few|TRBV2
ASSPGFNNQPQH
>NA|TRBV20-1
SARGTVSPTVKETQY
>few|TRBV9
ASSVGLGQGTGELF
>few|TRBV6-5
ASSYSRGTLSYEQY
>NA|TRBV20-1
SARGTAAQETQY
>few|TRBV20-1
SAREGIGWDEQF
>few|TRBV21-1
ASSKGAGMGSNEQF
>NA|TRBV4-1
ASRPAGGNEQF
>few|TRBV21-1
ASSNLSSPPTDTQY
>NA|TRBV6-2/TRBV6-3
ASSYTTYEQY
>few|TRBV30
AWSVQGLSYGYT
>NA|TRBV7-9
ASSWTSGGRIVRQF
>few|TRBV12-3/TRBV12-4
ASSPGAGANVLT
>NA|TRBV6-1
ASSERGDEQY